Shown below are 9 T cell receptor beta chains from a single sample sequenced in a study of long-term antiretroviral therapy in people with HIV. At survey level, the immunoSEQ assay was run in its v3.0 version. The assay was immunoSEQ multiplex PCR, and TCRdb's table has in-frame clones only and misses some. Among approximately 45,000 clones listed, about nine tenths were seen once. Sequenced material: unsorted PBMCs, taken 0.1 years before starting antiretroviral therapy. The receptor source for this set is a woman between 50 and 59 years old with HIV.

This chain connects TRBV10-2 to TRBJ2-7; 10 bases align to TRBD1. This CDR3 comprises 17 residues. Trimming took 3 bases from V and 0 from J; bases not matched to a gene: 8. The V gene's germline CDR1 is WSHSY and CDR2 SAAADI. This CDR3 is CASSEGTGAIVSYEQYF. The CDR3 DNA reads TGCGCCAGCAGTGAAGGGACAGGGGCTATTGTCTCCTACGAGCAGTACTTC.

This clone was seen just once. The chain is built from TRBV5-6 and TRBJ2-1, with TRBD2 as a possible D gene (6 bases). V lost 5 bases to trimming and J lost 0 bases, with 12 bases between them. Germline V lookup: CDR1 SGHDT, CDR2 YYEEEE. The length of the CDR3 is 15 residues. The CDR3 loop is CASSFGGSSYNEQFF. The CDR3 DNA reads TGTGCCAGCAGTTTCGGGGGAAGCTCCTACAATGAGCAGTTCTTC. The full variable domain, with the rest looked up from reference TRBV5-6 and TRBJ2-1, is DAGVTQSPTHLIKTRGQQVTLRCSPKSGHDTVSWYQQALGQGPQFIFQYYEEEERQRGNFPDRFSGHQFPNYSSELNVNALLLGDSALYLCASSFGGSSYNEQFFGPGTRLTVL.

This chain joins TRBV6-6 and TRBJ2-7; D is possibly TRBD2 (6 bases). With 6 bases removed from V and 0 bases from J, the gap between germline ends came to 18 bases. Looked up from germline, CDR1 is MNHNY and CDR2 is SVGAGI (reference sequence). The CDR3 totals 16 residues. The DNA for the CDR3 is TGTGCCAGCAGAGATCCCGGGGGAGGAATCTCCTACGAGCAGTACTTC. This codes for CASRDPGGGISYEQYF.

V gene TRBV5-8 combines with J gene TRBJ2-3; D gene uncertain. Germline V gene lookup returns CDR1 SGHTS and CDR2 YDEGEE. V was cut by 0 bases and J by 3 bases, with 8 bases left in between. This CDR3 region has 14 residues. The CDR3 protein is CASSLGITTDTQYF. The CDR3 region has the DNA TGTGCCAGCAGCTTGGGGATTACTACAGATACGCAGTATTTT.

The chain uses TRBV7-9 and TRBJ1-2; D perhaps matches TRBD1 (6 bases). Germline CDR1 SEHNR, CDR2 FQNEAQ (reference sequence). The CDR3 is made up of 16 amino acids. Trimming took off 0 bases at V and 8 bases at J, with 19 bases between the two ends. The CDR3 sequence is CASSLAGTGTLLGYTF. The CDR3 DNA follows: TGTGCCAGCAGCTTAGCCGGAACAGGGACCCTTTTGGGCTACACCTTC.

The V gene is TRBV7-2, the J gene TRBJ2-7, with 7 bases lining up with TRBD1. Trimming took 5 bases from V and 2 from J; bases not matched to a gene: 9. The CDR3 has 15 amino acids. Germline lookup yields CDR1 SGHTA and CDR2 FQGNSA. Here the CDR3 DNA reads TGTGCCAGCAGCCCGAGGACAGGCTCCCCCTACGAGCAGTACTTC. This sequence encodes CASSPRTGSPYEQYF.

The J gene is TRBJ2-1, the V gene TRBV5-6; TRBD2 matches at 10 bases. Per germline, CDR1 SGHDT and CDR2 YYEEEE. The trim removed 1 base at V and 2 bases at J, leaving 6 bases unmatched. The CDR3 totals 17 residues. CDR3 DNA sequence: TGTGCCAGCAGCTTGAAAAGACTAGCGGGTCCCTACAATGAGCAGTTCTTC. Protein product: CASSLKRLAGPYNEQFF.

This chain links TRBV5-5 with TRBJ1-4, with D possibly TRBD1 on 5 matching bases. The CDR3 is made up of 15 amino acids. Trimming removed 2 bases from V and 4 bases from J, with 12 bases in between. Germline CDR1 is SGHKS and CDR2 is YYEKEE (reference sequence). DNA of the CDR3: TGTGCCAGCAGCTTCGCGGGACTGCGTAATGAAAAACTGTTTTTT. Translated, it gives CASSFAGLRNEKLFF.

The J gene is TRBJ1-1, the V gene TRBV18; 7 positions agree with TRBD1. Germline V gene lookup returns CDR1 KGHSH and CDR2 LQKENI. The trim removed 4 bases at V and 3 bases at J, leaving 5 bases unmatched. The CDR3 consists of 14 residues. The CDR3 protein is CASSLGQGDTEAFF. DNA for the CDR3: TGTGCCAGCTCACTGGGGCAGGGGGACACTGAAGCTTTCTTT.